This TCR beta chain was sequenced during a study of T cells after yellow fever vaccination. This clonotype was seen more than once but under ten times. What it recognizes is unknown. J was trimmed by 4 bases and V by 0 bases; bases with no gene match: 10. Germline V CDR1 and CDR2: MNHEY, SVGEGT. The CDR3 runs to 19 residues. Generation of TCR cDNA used 5'RACE template switching (which added a universal primer site and UMIs). From the 5' RACE reads, TCRdb called clonotypes with MiXCR, one entry per CDR3 protein. The sample holds about 220,000 distinct CDR3 sequences, roughly 3% seen once. Study-level points and caveats: Clonotypes shared by both compartments, CD4 and CD8, made up a small share. One caveat is that FACS-sorted repertoires could contain abundant clonotypes contaminating from the bulk population. Primary-vaccination clones mostly resurfaced post-booster (nearly 97% CD4, more than 80% CD8).

This sequence was found in a man aged 18 to 35 who received the YFV17D yellow fever vaccine. The sequencing here drew on CD4+ T cells sorted from PBMCs, taken 10 days after the yellow fever booster vaccination. The V and J genes are TRBV6-2 or TRBV6-3 and TRBJ2-2; 11 bases are shared with TRBD2. As DNA, the CDR3 is TGTGCCAGCAGTTACTCCCGGGTAGCGGGGGGGCCAGGCACCGGGGAGCTGTTTTTT. Its translation: CASSYSRVAGGPGTGELFF.